Below, 24 T cell receptor beta chains from the same sample are listed, as sequenced in a study of blood T cell repertoires in COVID-19. Assay used: immunoSEQ multiplex PCR; TCRdb lists only in-frame clones, some missing. This table holds more than 85,000 clones, around 74% found once. Sequencing used peripheral blood. The receptor set was obtained from a woman aged 60-75 years with acute or convalescent COVID-19.

This clone was observed a few times. The genes are TRBV7-9 and TRBJ1-2; no firm D call. V was cut by 5 bases and J by 10 bases, with 14 bases left in between. Germline assignment: CDR1 SEHNR and CDR2 FQNEAQ (reference sequence). The CDR3 runs to 12 residues. CDR3 protein: CASSPRGGDYTF. CDR3 nucleotides: TGTGCCAGCAGCCCCAGAGGCGGGGACTACACCTTC. Filled out from reference TRBV7-9 and TRBJ1-2, the complete variable domain reads DTGVSQNPRHKITKRGQNVTFRCDPISEHNRLYWYRQTLGQGPEFLTYFQNEAQLEKSRLLSDRFSAERPKGSFSTLEIQRTEQGDSAMYLCASSPRGGDYTFGSGTRLTVV.

The chain recombines TRBV5-1 with TRBJ2-3; the D gene is possibly TRBD2 (6 bases). The germline V gene has CDR1 SGHRS and CDR2 YFSETQ. The CDR3 contains 16 residues. V was trimmed by 0 bases and J by 4 bases, leaving 15 bases between them. In DNA, the CDR3 is TGCGCCAGCAGCTTGGGAGAGGACTACCGGGCAGATACGCAGTATTTT. This codes for CASSLGEDYRADTQYF.

This chain links TRBV5-1 with TRBJ1-1, with D possibly TRBD1 on 6 matching bases. The germline CDR1 and CDR2 sequences are SGHRS and YFSETQ. Trimming cost V 0 bases and J 3 bases, with 21 bases left between them. This CDR3 has 18 residues. Written as DNA, the CDR3 is TGCGCCAGCAGCTTGGCCATTCAAAACAGGGTTTCGGACACTGAAGCTTTCTTT. Translating gives CASSLAIQNRVSDTEAFF.

This clone was observed a few times. The chain links TRBV7-9 to TRBJ1-2; TRBD1 matches at 7 bases. Losses at the gene ends were 5 bases for V and 2 bases for J; bases not matched to a gene: 8. Germline CDR1 and CDR2: SEHNR and FQNEAQ (reference sequence). The CDR3 contains 15 residues. The CDR3 DNA is TGTGCCAGCAGCCCGGGACAGCCACGGAACTATGGCTACACCTTC. Translating gives CASSPGQPRNYGYTF.

This clone was seen more than once but under ten times. The rearrangement joins TRBV5-1 to TRBJ2-2; TRBD1 aligns across 7 bases. In germline, CDR1 is SGHRS, CDR2 YFSETQ. V lost 0 bases, J lost 6 bases, and 5 bases stayed unmatched. CDR3 length equals 15 residues. Here the CDR3 DNA reads TGCGCCAGCAGCTTGGTGGCAGGGGGTCCCGGGGAGCTGTTTTTT. This translates into CASSLVAGGPGELFF.

The chain is built from TRBV14 and TRBJ1-1, with D perhaps TRBD1 (5 bases). Germline loops: CDR1 SGHDN, CDR2 FVKESK. The CDR3 contains 16 residues. V lost 2 bases, J lost 0 bases, and 13 bases lay in between. CDR3 protein: CASSQYSGRMNTEAFF. Written as DNA, the CDR3 is TGTGCCAGCAGCCAATATTCAGGGCGGATGAACACTGAAGCTTTCTTT.

This clone showed up just a few times. The CDR3 bases are TGTGCCAGCACCCGGTCGGGGATCTATGGCTACACCTTC. This codes for CASTRSGIYGYTF. The V and J genes are TRBV7-2 and TRBJ1-2; no reliable D call. CDR3 size: 13 residues. V was shortened by 7 bases and J by 4 bases, with 13 bases between the two germline ends. Germline CDR1 reads SGHTA; CDR2 reads FQGNSA.

V and J are TRBV7-8 and TRBJ2-1; tentative D call: TRBD2 (6 bases). The CDR3 extends over 12 amino acids. Germline V gene lookup returns CDR1 SGHVS and CDR2 FQNEAQ. V lost 5 bases and J lost 6, with 8 bases in between. CDR3 sequence (DNA): TGTGCCAGCAGCCGCGGGGTCAATGAGCAGTTCTTC. This gives the protein CASSRGVNEQFF.

There are a few counts of this clone. The V call is TRBV7-9, the J call TRBJ2-4, with a weak D call TRBD1 (5 bases). Germline V gene data show CDR1 as SEHNR and CDR2 as FQNEAQ (reference sequence). The CDR3 extends over 17 amino acids. V lost 0 bases and J lost 0, with 12 bases in between. In nucleotides, the CDR3 is TGTGCCAGCAGCTTAGCGCATGGCCAGGGAGCCAAAAACATTCAGTACTTC. Protein: CASSLAHGQGAKNIQYF.

The rearrangement links TRBV28 to TRBJ1-2, with D tentatively TRBD1 (5 bases). The V gene's germline CDR1 is MDHEN and CDR2 SYDVKM. CDR3 length equals 14 residues. V shed 7 bases and J shed 7 bases, with 19 bases lying between them. CDR3 protein: CASKEGALGSGYTF. CDR3 nucleotide sequence: TGTGCCAGCAAAGAAGGGGCCCTCGGATCTGGCTACACCTTC.

There are a few counts of this clone. Other nucleotide sequences from this sample produce the same CDR3. The genes are TRBV28 and TRBJ1-1; 7 nucleotides agree with TRBD1. The germline CDR1 and CDR2 sequences are MDHEN and SYDVKM. This CDR3 is 13 amino acids long. V shed 5 bases, J shed 1 base, and the junction held 1 base outside the gene matches. CDR3 DNA: TGTGCCAGCAGTCGGACAGGGAACACTGAAGCTTTCTTT. Encoded protein: CASSRTGNTEAFF.

The DNA for the CDR3 is TGCAGTGCTAGTTACAGGGAAACTGAAGCTTTCTTT. Amino acids: CSASYRETEAFF. The chain couples TRBV20-1 to TRBJ1-1; D possibly corresponds to TRBD1 (6 bases). Germline V gene sequence: CDR1 DFQATT, CDR2 SNEGSKA (reference sequence). The CDR3 runs 12 residues. Trimming removed 3 bases from V and 5 bases from J, with 10 bases in between.

This clone was seen only once. The rearrangement uses TRBV4-3 and TRBJ1-1; 7 positions agree with TRBD1. The CDR3 is made up of 14 amino acids. Germline CDR1 LGHNA, CDR2 YSLEER. After removal of 2 bases from V and 3 bases from J, the junction contained 3 bases not matched to a gene. The CDR3 sequence is CASSQITGDTEAFF. CDR3 DNA: TGCGCCAGCAGCCAAATCACAGGGGACACTGAAGCTTTCTTT.

This sequence joins TRBV7-3 and TRBJ1-1, with no clear D. V lost 5 bases and J 2 bases, leaving 9 bases between the germline ends. Germline V CDR1 and CDR2: SGHTA, FQGTGA. This CDR3 spans 13 amino acids. The CDR3 nucleotides are TGTGCCAGCAGCCGCGGCCTTAACACTGAAGCTTTCTTT. This translates into CASSRGLNTEAFF.

This chain joins TRBV19 and TRBJ1-4, with D possibly matching TRBD1 (5 bases). This CDR3 is 14 amino acids long. V shed 4 bases and J shed 7 bases, with 13 bases lying between them. Germline V gene sequence: CDR1 LNHDA, CDR2 SQIVND (reference sequence). This CDR3 is CASSSGGVGEKLFF. CDR3 nucleotide sequence: TGTGCCAGTAGTAGTGGAGGGGTCGGTGAAAAACTGTTTTTT.

The V gene is TRBV19, the J gene TRBJ2-2; D remains unclear. In germline, CDR1 is LNHDA, CDR2 SQIVND (reference sequence). The ends were cut back, 3 bases at V and 3 bases at J, with 5 bases in the middle. This CDR3 region has 13 residues. As DNA, the CDR3 is TGTGCCAGTAGTATCACAGACACCGGGGAGCTGTTTTTT. This translates into CASSITDTGELFF. Drawing the rest from reference TRBV19 and TRBJ2-2, the complete variable domain is DGGITQSPKYLFRKEGQNVTLSCEQNLNHDAMYWYRQDPGQGLRLIYYSQIVNDFQKGDIAEGYSVSREKKESFPLTVTSAQKNPTAFYLCASSITDTGELFFGEGSRLTVL.

The gene calls are TRBV18 and TRBJ1-1; tentatively, D is TRBD1 (5 bases). Germline assignment: CDR1 KGHSH and CDR2 LQKENI. With 0 bases removed from V and 6 bases from J, the gap between germline ends came to 11 bases. This CDR3 comprises 14 residues. CDR3: CASSPPRQGSEAFF. CDR3 DNA: TGTGCCAGCTCACCACCCCGCCAGGGTTCTGAAGCTTTCTTT.

This clone was observed a few times. The chain joins TRBV19 to TRBJ2-1, with D perhaps TRBD2 (5 bases). This CDR3 is 15 amino acids long. Germline CDR1 reads LNHDA; CDR2 reads SQIVND (reference sequence). V shed 1 base and J shed 2 bases, with 9 bases lying between them. The CDR3 here is CASSIGGNPYNEQFF. CDR3 coding DNA: TGTGCCAGTAGTATAGGAGGGAACCCCTACAATGAGCAGTTCTTC.

V gene TRBV5-6 combines with J gene TRBJ2-5, with 8 bases identical to TRBD2. Germline V gene data show CDR1 as SGHDT and CDR2 as YYEEEE. V lost 2 bases to trimming and J lost 2 bases; unmatched junction nucleotides: 5. This CDR3 has 15 residues. CDR3 nucleotides: TGTGCCAGCAGCTTCCCACTAGCGGCTCAAGAGACCCAGTACTTC. It specifies CASSFPLAAQETQYF.

The chain combines TRBV28 with TRBJ2-7, with 8 bases aligning to TRBD1. The germline V gene has CDR1 MDHEN and CDR2 SYDVKM. This CDR3 has 15 residues. V lost 5 bases to trimming and J lost 0 bases; unmatched junction nucleotides: 6. In DNA, the CDR3 is TGTGCCAGCAGTCCACACAGGGGGAGCTCCTACGAGCAGTACTTC. Residues: CASSPHRGSSYEQYF.

There are a few counts of this clone. The CDR3 DNA sequence: TGTGCCAGCAGCTCAGGGGGAGATGGTAATCAGCCCCAGCATTTT. Translation: CASSSGGDGNQPQHF. The chain recombines TRBV5-5 with TRBJ1-5; 7 bases agree with TRBD1. The CDR3 has 15 amino acids. After removal of 3 bases from V and 4 bases from J, the junction contained 7 bases not matched to a gene. The germline CDR1 and CDR2 sequences are SGHKS and YYEKEE (reference sequence).

This sequence joins TRBV6-4 and TRBJ2-5, with a tentative D call TRBD2 (6 bases). Germline CDR1 and CDR2: MRHNA and SNTAGT. The CDR3 has 12 residues. The V gene lost 8 bases and the J gene lost 0 bases, with 7 bases spanning the gap. CDR3 residues: CASGGYQETQYF. CDR3 DNA sequence: TGTGCCAGCGGGGGGTACCAAGAGACCCAGTACTTC.

The V call is TRBV4-3, the J call TRBJ2-3; TRBD2 agrees at 10 bases. The V gene's germline CDR1 is LGHNA and CDR2 YSLEER. V gave up 5 bases and J gave up 4 bases; unmatched junction bases: 9. This CDR3 is 16 amino acids long. For the CDR3, the DNA is TGCGCCAGCAGCTTAGACGGACTAGCGGTATCAGATACGCAGTATTTT. As protein: CASSLDGLAVSDTQYF.

This rearrangement joins TRBV7-6 to TRBJ2-1, with 8 bases matching TRBD2. From germline, CDR1 is SGHVS and CDR2 FNYEAQ. The CDR3 runs 14 residues. Losses at the gene ends were 5 bases for V and 7 bases for J; bases not matched to a gene: 7. The chain's CDR3 is CASSAPGGPNEQFF. The CDR3 region has the DNA TGTGCCAGCAGCGCCCCGGGGGGGCCTAATGAGCAGTTCTTC.